This TCR beta chain was recovered during a study of siplizumab effects on memory and regulatory T cells. Overall study results and limits: Just a small share of alloreactive clones was traced back to unstimulated subsets.

Per sample, some 10^5 TCR templates were assayed. Libraries were prepared by immunoSEQ multiplex PCR; TCRdb keeps only in-frame clonotypes and omits some of them. The sample has over 90,000 clones, more than 85% seen once. Trimming removed 4 bases from V and 4 bases from J; junction bases left unmatched: 14. The CDR3 spans 17 residues. Germline V CDR1 and CDR2: SGHVS, FQNEAQ. On this clone itself: Its specificity is not known.

Sample: CD4+ T cells sorted from blood. V is TRBV7-8 and J is TRBJ1-1; 8 bases fit TRBD1. The receptor was derived from a human donor in good health. CDR3 sequence: CASSSTRAGGIGTEAFF. The CDR3 region has the DNA TGTGCCAGCAGCTCCACACGTGCAGGGGGCATAGGCACTGAAGCTTTCTTT.